These 12 T cell receptor beta chains were sequenced from one sample in a study of T-cell reconstitution after alpha-beta-depleted transplantation in children. The TCRbeta library was prepared with unique molecular identifiers. TCRdb re-called the PCR reads through MiXCR, storing one row per CDR3 protein. The data contain about 130,000 distinct CDR3 sequences, about 9.6% of them seen just once; the ten biggest clones take up nearly 25%. The input for sequencing was PBMCs, mostly from graft donor cells, taken 180 days after TCRalphabeta/CD19-depleted stem cell transplant. The receptors come from a girl in the first two years of life who had a stem cell transplant for combined immunodeficiency, so the T cells may come from the graft donor.

This clonotype appeared many times. V and J are TRBV29-1 and TRBJ2-7; tentative D call: TRBD1 (6 bases). The CDR3 has 11 amino acids. V was trimmed by 7 bases and J by 2 bases, leaving 9 bases between them. Germline lookup yields CDR1 SQVTM and CDR2 ANQGSEA. The chain's CDR3 is CSAGQTYEQYF. CDR3 DNA: TGCAGCGCAGGACAGACCTACGAGCAGTACTTC.

The chain employs TRBV15 and TRBJ2-2; D may be TRBD1 or TRBD2 (5 bases each). Trimming cost V 5 bases and J 1 base, with 8 bases left between them. The CDR3 contains 14 residues. Germline lookup yields CDR1 LNHNV and CDR2 YYDKDF (reference sequence). CDR3 region: CATSEGRNTGELFF. As DNA, the CDR3 is TGTGCCACCAGCGAGGGGCGGAACACCGGGGAGCTGTTTTTT.

A few counts support this clonotype. The chain employs TRBV5-6 and TRBJ1-1, with TRBD1 matching 7 bases. The CDR3 runs to 15 residues. V trimming: 4 bases; J trimming: 5 bases; junction bases outside the gene matches: 11. CDR1 is SGHDT, CDR2 YYEEEE, per germline. The CDR3 spells CASSPRQGRRTEAFF. Written as DNA, the CDR3 is TGTGCCAGCAGCCCTAGACAGGGTCGGAGGACTGAAGCTTTCTTT.

In its sample, this clonotype was seen a few times. V is TRBV20-1 and J is TRBJ2-7, with D possibly TRBD2 on 5 matching bases. The germline V and J ends were trimmed by 4 bases and 2 bases, with 18 bases remaining between them. This CDR3 is built from 15 residues. CDR1 DFQATT and CDR2 SNEGSKA come from the germline V gene (reference sequence). CDR3 bases: TGCAGTGCTACCCCAGATGTAGCTAGCACCTACGAGCAGTACTTC. It translates to CSATPDVASTYEQYF.

Only a few counts were recorded for this clonotype. The J gene is TRBJ1-2, the V gene TRBV4-3; TRBD1 agrees at 8 bases. In germline, CDR1 is LGHNA, CDR2 YSLEER. The V gene end was trimmed by 4 bases and the J gene end by 7 bases; junction bases not matched to a gene: 8. This CDR3 is built from 14 residues. In nucleotides, the CDR3 is TGCGCCAGCAGCCCCCGGGCAGGGGGCGTTGGCTACACCTTC. This gives the protein CASSPRAGGVGYTF.

J is TRBJ1-4 and V is TRBV12-3 or TRBV12-4; D perhaps matches TRBD1 (6 bases). There are 15 residues in the CDR3. The V end was cut by 5 bases, the J end by 8 bases, with 18 bases between. The CDR3 nucleotides read TGTGCCAGCAGTCAACAGGGCCAGAGGATCGAAAAACTGTTTTTT. Amino acids: CASSQQGQRIEKLFF.

This clonotype was counted only a few times. The chain has TRBV20-1 and TRBJ2-1; 7 bases fit TRBD2. V lost 3 bases, J lost 7 bases, and 15 bases stayed unmatched. The CDR3 contains 16 residues. Per germline, CDR1 DFQATT and CDR2 SNEGSKA (reference sequence). In nucleotides, the CDR3 is TGCAGTGCTAGTCTCCCTGGCGGGACTACCTCAAATGAGCAGTTCTTC. Its protein product is CSASLPGGTTSNEQFF.

This clonotype was counted a few times. CDR3: CAISGTTDSPLHF. Here the CDR3 DNA reads TGTGCCATCAGTGGGACAACTGATTCACCCCTCCACTTT. V and J are TRBV10-3 and TRBJ1-6, with D perhaps TRBD1 (5 bases). Trimming removed 4 bases from V and 8 bases from J, with 9 bases in between. The CDR3 is 13 amino acids. CDR1 and CDR2 (germline): ENHRY, SYGVKD.

The sample holds a few counts of this clonotype. This sequence joins TRBV5-1 and TRBJ1-2, with 7 bases that match TRBD1. Per germline, CDR1 SGHRS and CDR2 YFSETQ. CDR3 length equals 17 residues. The V and J ends lost 0 bases and 1 base, in that order; junction bases with no gene match: 9. CDR3 protein: CASSLEHRGLVNYGYTF. The CDR3 DNA is TGCGCCAGCAGCTTGGAGCACAGGGGACTAGTTAACTATGGCTACACCTTC.

This chain uses TRBV6-2 or TRBV6-3 with TRBJ2-2; D ambiguous. Germline CDR1 MNHEY, CDR2 SVGEGT. The length of the CDR3 is 15 residues. Trimming cost V 3 bases and J 1 base, with 9 bases left between them. CDR3 sequence reads: CASSYSLLNTGELFF. The DNA for the CDR3 is TGTGCCAGCAGTTATTCTCTCCTGAACACCGGGGAGCTGTTTTTT.

This clonotype was seen more than once but under ten times. This chain joins TRBV7-2 and TRBJ2-3; D call uncertain. V lost 5 bases and J 6 bases, leaving 18 bases between the germline ends. The length of the CDR3 is 15 residues. The V gene's germline CDR1 is SGHTA and CDR2 FQGNSA. The CDR3 region is CASSPPHKRWDTQYF. DNA for the CDR3: TGTGCCAGCAGCCCCCCCCACAAGAGGTGGGATACGCAGTATTTT. Together with reference TRBV7-2 and TRBJ2-3, the CDR3 gives the full variable domain: GAGVSQSPSNKVTEKGKDVELRCDPISGHTALYWYRQSLGQGLEFLIYFQGNSAPDKSGLPSDRFSAERTGGSVSTLTIQRTQQEDSAVYLCASSPPHKRWDTQYFGPGTRLTVL.

In its sample, this clonotype was seen a few times. Written as DNA, the CDR3 is TGCAGTTGGTTAGATCCACGCTACAATGAGCAGTTCTTC. Its protein is CSWLDPRYNEQFF. The chain links TRBV20-1 to TRBJ2-1; no clear D. Germline CDR1 DFQATT, CDR2 SNEGSKA (reference sequence). The CDR3 consists of 13 residues. Trimming shortened V by 8 bases and J by 3 bases, and 14 bases separated the two germline ends.